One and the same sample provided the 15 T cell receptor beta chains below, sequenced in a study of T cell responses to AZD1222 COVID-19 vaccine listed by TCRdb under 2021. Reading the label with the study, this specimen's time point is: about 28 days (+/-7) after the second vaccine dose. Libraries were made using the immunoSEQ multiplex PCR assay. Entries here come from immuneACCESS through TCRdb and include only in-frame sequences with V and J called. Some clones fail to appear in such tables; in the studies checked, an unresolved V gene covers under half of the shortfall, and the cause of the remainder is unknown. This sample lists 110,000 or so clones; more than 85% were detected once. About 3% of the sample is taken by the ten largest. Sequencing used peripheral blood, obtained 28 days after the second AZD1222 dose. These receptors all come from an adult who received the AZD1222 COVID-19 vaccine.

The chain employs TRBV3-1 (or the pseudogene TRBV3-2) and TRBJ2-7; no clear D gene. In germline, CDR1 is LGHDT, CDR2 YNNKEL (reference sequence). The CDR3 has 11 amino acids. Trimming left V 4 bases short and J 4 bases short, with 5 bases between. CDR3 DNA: TGTGCCAGCAGCCCATGGTACGAGCAGTACTTC. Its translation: CASSPWYEQYF.

CDR3 sequence (DNA): TGTGCCAGCAGCGTAGGTCGGGGACAGGGGGTGAGGAACACTGAAGCTTTCTTT. Its translation is CASSVGRGQGVRNTEAFF. This chain uses TRBV9 with TRBJ1-1; TRBD1 matches at 11 bases. The CDR3 loop spans 18 amino acids. With 0 bases clipped from V and 1 base from J, the junction kept 8 bases outside the gene matches. The V gene's germline CDR1 is SGDLS and CDR2 YYNGEE.

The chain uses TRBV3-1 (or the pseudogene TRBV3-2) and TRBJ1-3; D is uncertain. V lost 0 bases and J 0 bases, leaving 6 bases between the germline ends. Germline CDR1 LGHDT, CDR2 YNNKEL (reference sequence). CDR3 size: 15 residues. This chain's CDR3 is CASSQDHSSGNTIYF. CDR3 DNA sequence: TGTGCCAGCAGCCAAGATCACAGCTCTGGAAACACCATATATTTT.

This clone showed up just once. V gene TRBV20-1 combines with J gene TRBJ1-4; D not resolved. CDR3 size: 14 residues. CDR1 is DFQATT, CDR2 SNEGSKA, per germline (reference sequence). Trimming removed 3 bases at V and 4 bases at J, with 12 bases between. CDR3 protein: CSASSGARNEKLFF. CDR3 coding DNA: TGCAGTGCTAGTAGCGGAGCCCGTAATGAAAAACTGTTTTTT.

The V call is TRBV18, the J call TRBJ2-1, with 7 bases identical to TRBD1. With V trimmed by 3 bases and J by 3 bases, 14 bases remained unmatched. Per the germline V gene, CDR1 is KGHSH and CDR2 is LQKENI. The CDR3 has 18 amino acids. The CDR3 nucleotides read TGTGCCAGCTCACCCCAAGGCTCTACAGGGGTTGGCTACAATGAGCAGTTCTTC. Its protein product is CASSPQGSTGVGYNEQFF.

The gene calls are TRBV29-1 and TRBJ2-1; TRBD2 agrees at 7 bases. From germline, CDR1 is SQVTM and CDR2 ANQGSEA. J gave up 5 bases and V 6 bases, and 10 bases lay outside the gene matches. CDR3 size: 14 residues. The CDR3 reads CSVQHGGNNNEQFF. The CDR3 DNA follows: TGCAGCGTCCAGCACGGGGGGAACAACAATGAGCAGTTCTTC.

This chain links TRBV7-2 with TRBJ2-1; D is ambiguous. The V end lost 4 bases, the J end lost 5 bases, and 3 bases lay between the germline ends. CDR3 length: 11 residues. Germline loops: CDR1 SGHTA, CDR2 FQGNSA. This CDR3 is CASSYHNEQFF. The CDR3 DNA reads TGTGCCAGCAGCTACCACAATGAGCAGTTCTTC.

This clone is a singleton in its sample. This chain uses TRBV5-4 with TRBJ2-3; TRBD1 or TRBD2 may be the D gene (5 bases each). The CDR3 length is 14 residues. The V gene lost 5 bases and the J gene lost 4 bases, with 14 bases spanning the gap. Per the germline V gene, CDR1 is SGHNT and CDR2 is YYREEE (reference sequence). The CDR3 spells CASRWDPTADTQYF. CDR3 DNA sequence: TGTGCCAGCAGATGGGACCCCACGGCAGATACGCAGTATTTT.

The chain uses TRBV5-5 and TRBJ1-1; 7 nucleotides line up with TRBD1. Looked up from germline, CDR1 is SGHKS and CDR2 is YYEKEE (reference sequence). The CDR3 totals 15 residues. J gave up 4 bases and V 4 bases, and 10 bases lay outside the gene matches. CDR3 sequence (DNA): TGTGCCAGCAGCACCTACAGGGGAGGGGGCACTGAAGCTTTCTTT. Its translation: CASSTYRGGGTEAFF.

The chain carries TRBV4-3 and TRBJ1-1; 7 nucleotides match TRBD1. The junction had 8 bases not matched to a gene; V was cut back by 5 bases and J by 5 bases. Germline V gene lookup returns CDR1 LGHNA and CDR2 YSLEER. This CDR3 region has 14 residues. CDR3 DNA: TGCGCCAGCAGCGCACAAAGGGGGCGTACTGAAGCTTTCTTT. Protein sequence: CASSAQRGRTEAFF.

CDR3: CASRPGSGVGDTEAFF. As DNA, the CDR3 is TGTGCCAGTAGGCCAGGCTCGGGGGTGGGCGACACTGAAGCTTTCTTT. The V and J genes are TRBV19 and TRBJ1-1, with D perhaps TRBD1 (5 bases). Per the germline V gene, CDR1 is LNHDA and CDR2 is SQIVND (reference sequence). Deletions cut 6 bases from V and 3 bases from J, with 20 bases between. The CDR3 extends over 16 amino acids.

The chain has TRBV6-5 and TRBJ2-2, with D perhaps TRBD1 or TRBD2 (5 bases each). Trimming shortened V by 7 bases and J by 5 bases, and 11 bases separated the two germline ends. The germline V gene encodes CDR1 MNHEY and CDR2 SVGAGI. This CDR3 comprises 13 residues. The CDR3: CASMRGRTGELFF. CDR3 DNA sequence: TGTGCCAGCATGAGGGGAAGGACCGGGGAGCTGTTTTTT.

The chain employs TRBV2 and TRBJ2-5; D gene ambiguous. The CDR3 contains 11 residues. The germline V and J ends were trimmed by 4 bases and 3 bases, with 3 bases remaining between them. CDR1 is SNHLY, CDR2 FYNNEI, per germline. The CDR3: CASSGEETQYF. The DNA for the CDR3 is TGTGCCAGCAGTGGGGAAGAGACCCAGTACTTC.

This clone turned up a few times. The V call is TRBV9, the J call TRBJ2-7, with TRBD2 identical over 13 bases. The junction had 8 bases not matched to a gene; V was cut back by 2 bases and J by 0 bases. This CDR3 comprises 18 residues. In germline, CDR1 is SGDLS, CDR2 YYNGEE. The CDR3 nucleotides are TGTGCCAGCAGCGTGGGAGGACTAGCGGGGGCCAGCTCCTACGAGCAGTACTTC. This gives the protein CASSVGGLAGASSYEQYF.

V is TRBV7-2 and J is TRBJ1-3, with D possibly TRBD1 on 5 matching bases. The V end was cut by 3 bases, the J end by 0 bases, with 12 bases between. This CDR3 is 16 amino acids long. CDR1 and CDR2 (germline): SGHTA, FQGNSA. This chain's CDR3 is CASSLGGADSGNTIYF. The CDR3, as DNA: TGTGCCAGCAGCTTGGGAGGGGCGGACTCTGGAAACACCATATATTTT.